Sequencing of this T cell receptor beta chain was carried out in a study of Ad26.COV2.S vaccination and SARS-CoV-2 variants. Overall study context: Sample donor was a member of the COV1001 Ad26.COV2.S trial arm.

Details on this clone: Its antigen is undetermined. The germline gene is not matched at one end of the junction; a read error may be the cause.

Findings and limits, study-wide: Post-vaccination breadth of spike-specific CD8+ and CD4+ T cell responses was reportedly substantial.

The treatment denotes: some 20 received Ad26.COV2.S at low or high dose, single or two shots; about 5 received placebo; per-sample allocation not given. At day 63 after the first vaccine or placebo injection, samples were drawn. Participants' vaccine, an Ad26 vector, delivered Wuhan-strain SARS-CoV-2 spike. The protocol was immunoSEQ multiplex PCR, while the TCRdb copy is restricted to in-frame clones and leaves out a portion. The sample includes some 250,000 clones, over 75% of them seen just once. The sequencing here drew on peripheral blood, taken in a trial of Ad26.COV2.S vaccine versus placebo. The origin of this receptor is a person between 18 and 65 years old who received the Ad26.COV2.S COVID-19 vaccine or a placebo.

CDR3 region: CASSLAGMAASVRTDTQYF. Here the CDR3 DNA reads TGTGCTAGCAGCTTAGCGGGTATGGCGGCTAGCGTACGCACAGATACGCAGTATTTT. The V gene is TRBV7-7, the J gene TRBJ2-3; 7 bases align to TRBD2. There are 19 residues in the CDR3. Per the germline V gene, CDR1 is SSHAT and CDR2 is FNYEAQ (reference sequence).